This T cell receptor (beta chain) was sequenced in a study of neurological immune-mediated disorders. Broader study findings: On phylogenetic grouping, the repertoires of 18 of 34 multiple sclerosis patients fell within one related-CDR3 cluster, constituting a possible signature. The multiple sclerosis repertoire cluster had no clinical or MRI feature associated with it.

Germline assignment: CDR1 SGHRS and CDR2 YFSETQ. The junction had 4 bases not matched to a gene; V was cut back by 4 bases and J by 6 bases. This CDR3 is built from 14 residues. MiXCR was run by TCRdb on the 5' RACE reads, yielding one entry per CDR3 protein. This sample carries tens of thousands of distinct CDR3 sequences, 3% to 4% of them seen once, and the ten largest clones take around 3.1%. This clonotype came up many times. The antigen is undetermined. The receptor was derived from a woman in her twenties or thirties with multiple sclerosis. The chain carries TRBV5-1 and TRBJ1-1, with 12 bases identical to TRBD1. Sequencing was done on a sample of PBMCs. The CDR3: CASSVGQGAAEAFF. DNA for the CDR3: TGCGCCAGCAGCGTGGGACAGGGGGCCGCTGAAGCTTTCTTT.